This record looks at one T cell receptor (beta chain) sequence and its context. The antigen is unknown. Individual cDNA molecules received unique molecular identifiers during library preparation. One entry per CDR3 protein, called by TCRdb with MiXCR from the 5' RACE reads. The table includes tens of thousands of distinct CDR3 sequences, more than 12% detected once. The data are from a study of early T cells in non-severe SARS-CoV-2 infection. Study-level findings and limits: There was a bias toward anti-spike CD8 responses in VDJdb matching, which missed private and CD4 specificities.

This sample comprised whole blood, obtained at baseline. The clonotype comes from an adult who was a healthcare worker with PCR-confirmed SARS-CoV-2 infection or an uninfected control (not recorded which).

The CDR3 is CASSEQASDQETQYF. CDR3 coding DNA: TGTGCCAGCAGTGAGCAAGCGTCCGACCAAGAGACCCAGTACTTC. This chain links TRBV2 with TRBJ2-5, with D hard to call. The CDR3 length is 15 residues. V lost 3 bases and J lost 0, with 11 bases in between. Per germline, CDR1 SNHLY and CDR2 FYNNEI.